This record concerns one T cell receptor beta chain sequence. This entry belongs to a study of T cell clones after liver transplantation. Repertoires were generated with immunoSEQ multiplex PCR, while TCRdb's copy carries only in-frame clones and drops some. The table lists approximately 51,000 clones, 55% to 85% of them singletons. The clonotype originates from a human patient who received a liver transplant. A subset of T cells may come from the graft donor. This specimen was CD4+ T cells from blood, taken approximately 54 months after liver transplant.

The DNA of the CDR3 is TGTGCCAGCAGTTACTCAGGGGGCGGGGGCACTGAAGCTTTCTTT. It is translated as CASSYSGGGGTEAFF. The gene calls are TRBV6-6 and TRBJ1-1; 7 positions agree with TRBD1. The germline V gene has CDR1 MNHNY and CDR2 SVGAGI (reference sequence). This CDR3 is 15 amino acids long. The V gene end was trimmed by 0 bases and the J gene end by 4 bases; junction bases not matched to a gene: 5.